This TCR beta chain is drawn from a study of T cell changes during pregnancy in multiple sclerosis. The protocol was immunoSEQ multiplex PCR, while the TCRdb copy is restricted to in-frame clones and leaves out a portion. The sample has 41,000 or so clones; 70% to 90% are singletons. V was clipped by 5 bases and J by 6 bases; unmatched bases: 1. CDR1 and CDR2 from the germline V gene are MDHEN and SYDVKM. The CDR3 is made up of 12 amino acids. The clonotype originates from a female donor with multiple sclerosis, enrolled in a pregnancy study. The chain couples TRBV28 to TRBJ1-2; TRBD1 aligns across 9 bases. Material: CD4+ T cells from peripheral blood mononuclear cells, obtained in the first trimester of pregnancy. CDR3 bases: TGTGCCAGCAGTCGGACAGGGGATGGCTACACCTTC. It yields the protein CASSRTGDGYTF.